The clone carrying this T cell receptor beta chain has a handful of counts. CDR3 length equals 13 residues. V was clipped by 4 bases and J by 7 bases, with 14 bases between them. From germline, CDR1 is MRHNA and CDR2 SNTAGT. The data were obtained in a study of blood T cells in healthy people across ages. Primed by a sample-barcoded 5' primer and a J-beta primer mix, a second PCR proceeded for about 6 to 11 cycles. TCRdb reprocessed the 5' RACE reads via MiXCR and lists one record per CDR3 protein. The data contain hundreds of thousands of distinct CDR3 sequences, roughly 60% of them singletons. This TCR was recovered from a man under 40 in good health. The sample comprised blood. The chain recombines TRBV6-4 with TRBJ2-7; the D gene is possibly TRBD2 (5 bases). The CDR3 reads CASSGRELGEQYF. The DNA for the CDR3 is TGTGCCAGCAGTGGCCGGGAACTCGGGGAGCAGTACTTC.